This entry features one TCR beta chain sequence. It lacks a known antigen. No base qualities exist here, and no much larger clone lies one base off it. The CDR3 spans 18 residues, from the cysteine through the phenylalanine. The CDR3 DNA has 54 bases and is translated from base 1. CDR1 MGHRA and CDR2 YSYEKL were looked up in the germline V gene. Trimming removed 2 bases from V and 1 base from J; the gene matches leave 8 bases unexplained. The data originate from a study of blood T cell repertoires in COVID-19 (dated by TCRdb to between 2020 and 2021). A note on the overall study: Samples from collaborators originated in the United States, Italy and Spain and spanned both the acute and convalescent phases of COVID-19. Deeply sampled blood TCRbeta repertoires from subjects exposed to, actively infected with, or recovered from COVID-19 were included in the dataset. The repertoires were made available in a free public database intended to serve as a resource for research on the immune response to SARS-CoV-2. The material from the prospective study consisted of cDNA or gDNA derived from T cells, B-cell-depleted T cells, or PBMCs. A de-identified subject ID, COVID-19 status, age in years and sex were almost always included in the sample metadata. HLA class I and class II types, where available, came from metadata supplied by the sample provider rather than from assay-based typing. Samples were obtained from the ongoing ImmuneRACE study (first 160 participants) and from 1,254 subjects provided by 6 global collaborators.

Study-level results and caveats: The amount of clinical and demographic metadata varied by source and participant and was provided uncurated.

TCRbeta CDR3 regions were amplified from genomic DNA by means of the immunoSEQ Assay, a bias-controlled multiplex PCR. For the original study's pipeline: Nucleated cell counts per sample were estimated from amplification of reference gene primers within the assay. To quantify the absolute abundance of each unique TCRbeta CDR3 rearrangement, sequence reads were collapsed and filtered. For each sample, productive Simpson clonality was calculated by taking the square root of Simpson's diversity index across productive rearrangements. Not all clones reach the TCRdb copy of this immuneACCESS table, which keeps in-frame sequences only. Checked studies attribute under half of the gap to unresolved V genes and leave the rest unexplained. V and J calls and clone size are those listed in that table; D and trimming were worked out from the DNA. The sample table lists about 73,000 clones, roughly 84% of them with a count of one. The top ten clones comprise roughly 6% of the sample.

Collaborating institutions collected whole blood in K2EDTA tubes following their own protocols. For TCRbeta analysis, collaborator samples were shipped as frozen whole blood, as isolated PBMCs, or as DNA extracted from either sample type. The chain uses TRBV4-1 and TRBJ2-2; 9 nucleotides in the junction match TRBD1. The TCR comes from a woman aged 60-75 years with acute or convalescent COVID-19. Sequencing input: peripheral blood. The CDR3: CASSQSLGQGRNTGELFF. The base sequence is TGCGCCAGCAGCCAATCCCTTGGACAGGGGCGGAACACCGGGGAGCTGTTTTTT.